This T cell receptor (beta chain) was identified during a study of cytomegalovirus exposure and HLA in healthy donors. General observations from the study: Later on, analysis showed that most CMV-associated TCR beta chains appeared to be HLA-restricted. Through in vitro validation, a few CMV-associated chains were shown to be specific for CMV antigens. Many donors shared some public TCRs, even though most TCR sequences were rare. A later analysis found common viral pathogens apparently linked to several of the most significant clusters.

The V end lost 5 bases, the J end lost 2 bases, and 5 bases lay between the germline ends. This CDR3 has 12 amino acids. Per the germline V gene, CDR1 is SEHNR and CDR2 is FQNEAQ (reference sequence). The PCR employed 60 Vbeta primers together with 13 Jbeta primers. Using immunoSEQ multiplex PCR, the repertoire was profiled, and TCRdb retains in-frame clones only, with some absent. The table shows some 200,000 clones, with 70% to 85% occurring only once. As regards this clone: The target antigen is unknown.

This receptor was taken from a girl between 2 and 10 years old in good health and CMV-seronegative. The V gene is TRBV7-9, the J gene TRBJ2-3; the D is unclear. Sample: PBMCs. CDR3 in amino acids: CASSHNTDTQYF. CDR3 sequence (DNA): TGTGCCAGCAGCCACAACACAGATACGCAGTATTTT.